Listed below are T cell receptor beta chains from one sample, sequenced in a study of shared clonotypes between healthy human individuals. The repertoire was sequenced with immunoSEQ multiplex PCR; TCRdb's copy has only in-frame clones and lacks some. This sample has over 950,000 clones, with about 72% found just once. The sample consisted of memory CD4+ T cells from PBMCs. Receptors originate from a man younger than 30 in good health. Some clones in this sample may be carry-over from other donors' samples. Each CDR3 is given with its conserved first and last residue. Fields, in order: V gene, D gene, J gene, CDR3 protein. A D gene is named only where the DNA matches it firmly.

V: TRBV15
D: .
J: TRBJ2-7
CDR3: CATSSVRLLHSYEQYF

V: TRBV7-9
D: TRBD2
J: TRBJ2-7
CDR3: CASSLPSGNYEQYF

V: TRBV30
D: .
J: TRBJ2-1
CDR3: CAWSVGRPVYNEQFF

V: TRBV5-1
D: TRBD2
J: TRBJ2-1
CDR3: CASSPSLAGGWNNEQFF

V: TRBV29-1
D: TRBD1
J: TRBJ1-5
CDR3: CSVAFGTGYQPQHF

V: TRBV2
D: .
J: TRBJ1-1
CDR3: CASSPQGNTEAFF

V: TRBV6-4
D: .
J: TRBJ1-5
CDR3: CASSDQTLGLRGNQPQHF

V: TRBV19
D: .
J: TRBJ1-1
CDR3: CATETDTSNTEAFF

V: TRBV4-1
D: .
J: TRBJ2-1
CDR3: CASSQQTSFNEQFF

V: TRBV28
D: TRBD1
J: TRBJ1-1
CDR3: CASSGTAHTEAFF

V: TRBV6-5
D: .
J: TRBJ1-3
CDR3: CASRRQRRGNTIYF

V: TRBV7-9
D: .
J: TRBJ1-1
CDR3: CASSLILKNTEAFF

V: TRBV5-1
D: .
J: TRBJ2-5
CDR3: CASSLRETQYF

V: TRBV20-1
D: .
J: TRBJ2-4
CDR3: CSARPGDRQYF